What follows are 12 T cell receptor beta chains derived from one specimen sequenced in a study of blood T cell repertoires in COVID-19. The table came from immunoSEQ multiplex PCR; TCRdb's copy has only in-frame clones and leaves some out. The profile shows under 85,000 clones, about 90% of them singletons. Sequenced input: peripheral blood. The origin of the receptors is a human donor in a cohort sampled during active COVID-19.

The rearrangement joins TRBV9 to TRBJ2-2; 7 positions agree with TRBD2. The CDR3 sequence is 16 residues long. Per germline, CDR1 SGDLS and CDR2 YYNGEE. The V gene end was trimmed by 4 bases and the J gene end by 2 bases; junction bases not matched to a gene: 8. The CDR3 coding sequence is TGTGCCAGCAGCCCTACCGAGCGGGGTAACACCGGGGAGCTGTTTTTT. Its protein is CASSPTERGNTGELFF.

The chain links TRBV6-5 to TRBJ2-3, with TRBD1 identical over 7 bases. The trim removed 2 bases at V and 4 bases at J, leaving 6 bases unmatched. The CDR3 is 15 amino acids. The V gene's germline CDR1 is MNHEY and CDR2 SVGAGI. The DNA of the CDR3 is TGTGCCAGCAGTTACACGACAGGGTTGGCAGATACGCAGTATTTT. Translation gives CASSYTTGLADTQYF.

The chain couples TRBV11-1 to TRBJ2-3; 7 bases are shared with TRBD2. CDR3 length: 11 amino acids. Germline V gene sequence: CDR1 SGHAT, CDR2 FQDESV (reference sequence). Trimming cost V 5 bases and J 9 bases; bases outside gene matches: 2. The CDR3 nucleotides read TGTGCCAGCAGCACCGGGGGGACGCAGTATTTT. It is translated as CASSTGGTQYF.

This clone was counted a single time. In DNA form, the CDR3 reads TGTGCCAGCAGCGCTACTAGCGGGGGGACGCTTGGGGAGACCCAGTACTTC. Protein product: CASSATSGGTLGETQYF. V gene TRBV9 combines with J gene TRBJ2-5, with 12 bases matching TRBD2. The V gene's germline CDR1 is SGDLS and CDR2 YYNGEE. The CDR3 is made up of 17 amino acids. V lost 3 bases and J lost 5; bases outside the gene matches: 11.

The J gene is TRBJ2-1, the V gene TRBV2; D might be TRBD2 (5 bases). The V end lost 0 bases, the J end lost 8 bases, and 14 bases lay between the germline ends. The CDR3 totals 15 residues. CDR1 and CDR2 from the germline V gene are SNHLY and FYNNEI. The CDR3 nucleotides are TGTGCCAGCAGTGAAGCGCGGCAGGAAGCGGATGAGCAGTTCTTC. Protein: CASSEARQEADEQFF.

V and J are TRBV5-1 and TRBJ1-1; 7 nucleotides match TRBD1. The germline V gene has CDR1 SGHRS and CDR2 YFSETQ. Germline trimming cut 2 bases from V and 0 bases from J; bases unmatched to any gene: 4. CDR3 length: 15 residues. The CDR3: CASSFPGQMNTEAFF. CDR3 DNA sequence: TGCGCCAGCAGCTTCCCGGGACAGATGAACACTGAAGCTTTCTTT.

This chain links TRBV5-1 with TRBJ2-7; 8 nucleotides match TRBD2. Germline assignment: CDR1 SGHRS and CDR2 YFSETQ. V trimming: 3 bases; J trimming: 6 bases; junction bases outside the gene matches: 8. CDR3 length equals 14 residues. The CDR3 DNA follows: TGCGCCAGCAGCTCCGGGACTAGACGTCTCGAGCAGTACTTC. It codes for CASSSGTRRLEQYF.

The chain has TRBV7-2 and TRBJ2-4; D gene ambiguous. The germline V gene encodes CDR1 SGHTA and CDR2 FQGNSA. The CDR3 sequence is 17 residues long. Trimming stripped 2 bases from V and 0 bases from J, with 14 bases between. The CDR3 sequence: CASSLHLVGLAKNIQYF. CDR3 nucleotide sequence: TGTGCCAGCAGCTTACATTTGGTTGGCCTAGCCAAAAACATTCAGTACTTC.

CDR3 sequence: CASRTGQGAEKLFF. The CDR3 DNA follows: TGTGCCAGCAGGACCGGACAGGGGGCGGAAAAACTGTTTTTT. This chain joins TRBV2 and TRBJ1-4; 11 nucleotides match TRBD1. Trimming cost V 6 bases and J 8 bases; bases outside gene matches: 5. The V gene's germline CDR1 is SNHLY and CDR2 FYNNEI. This CDR3 spans 14 amino acids.

The CDR3 region has the DNA TGCGCCAGCAGCTCGGACAGGGGGCGGTCTGGCTACACCTTC. Residues: CASSSDRGRSGYTF. The V and J genes are TRBV5-1 and TRBJ1-2, with TRBD1 identical over 11 bases. After removal of 3 bases from V and 7 bases from J, the junction contained 5 bases not matched to a gene. The germline V gene has CDR1 SGHRS and CDR2 YFSETQ. The length of the CDR3 is 14 residues.

The chain carries TRBV12-3 or TRBV12-4 and TRBJ2-3, with unresolved D. CDR3 length: 13 residues. V was trimmed by 5 bases and J by 0 bases, leaving 6 bases between them. The CDR3 sequence: CASSLTSTDTQYF. DNA of the CDR3: TGTGCCAGCAGTCTTACTAGCACAGATACGCAGTATTTT.

The rearrangement links TRBV6-4 to TRBJ2-1; 8 bases fit TRBD1. Unmatched junction bases numbered 11, after V lost 6 bases and J lost 7 bases. Germline-derived CDR1 and CDR2 are MRHNA and SNTAGT. The CDR3 has 15 amino acids. The CDR3 sequence is CASSETGGFWNEQFF. The DNA of the CDR3 is TGTGCCAGCAGCGAAACAGGGGGGTTTTGGAATGAGCAGTTCTTC.